The rows below give T cell receptor beta chains drawn from one sample of a study of cytomegalovirus exposure and HLA in healthy donors. Measured with immunoSEQ multiplex PCR; TCRdb has only the in-frame clones, and not every one. The sample lists approximately 190,000 clones; around 80% were seen once. Sequenced input: PBMCs. The source of these receptors is a man aged 40-50 years in good health and CMV-seropositive. Each CDR3 is given with its conserved first and last residue. Each record gives: V gene, J gene, clone size, D gene, CDR3 length, CDR3 DNA, CDR3 protein. The D gene is left open where the match is weak. Rows may omit the clone size; those that give it use once, few, many or a size class.

TRBV5-6,TRBJ2-1,-,-,11,TGTGCCAGCAGCTTGTCGTATGAGCAGTTCTTC,CASSLSYEQFF
TRBV6-5,TRBJ2-2,-,-,11,TGTGCCAGCGCAGGACTGGGGGAGCTGTTTTTT,CASAGLGELFF
TRBV25-1,TRBJ1-6,-,TRBD1,15,TGTGCCAGCAGTGACGGCGGACAGGGGGTTTCACCCCTCCACTTT,CASSDGGQGVSPLHF
TRBV5-1,TRBJ2-7,-,-,12,TGCGCCAGCAGCTCACAGGGCTACGAGCAGTACTTC,CASSSQGYEQYF
TRBV28,TRBJ2-7,-,-,12,TGTGCCAGCAGTGCTACGACCTACGAGCAGTACTTC,CASSATTYEQYF
TRBV5-1,TRBJ2-7,-,TRBD2,17,TGCGCCAGCAGCCCCGGACTAGCGGGAGGGGCAACCTACGAGCAGTACTTC,CASSPGLAGGATYEQYF
TRBV6-5,TRBJ1-1,-,-,13,TGTGCCAGCAGTGAAGGGGTTGGGACTGAAGCTTTCTTT,CASSEGVGTEAFF
TRBV15,TRBJ1-1,-,-,15,TGTGCCACCAGCAGTGAGCGATTTAGGAGCACTGAAGCTTTCTTT,CATSSERFRSTEAFF
TRBV7-7,TRBJ1-4,-,TRBD1,14,TGTGCTAGCAGCCCGCTCCCGACAGGGGAAAAACTGTTTTTT,CASSPLPTGEKLFF
TRBV27,TRBJ2-5,-,TRBD1,16,TGTGCCAGTAGGGACTTGCAGGGGGCGGGTGCGGAGACCCAGTACTTC,CASRDLQGAGAETQYF
TRBV5-1,TRBJ2-7,-,TRBD2,13,TGCGCCAGCAGCTTGAAACTAGCGAGTGAGCAGTACTTC,CASSLKLASEQYF
TRBV30,TRBJ2-5,once,TRBD1,14,TGTGCCTGGAGTGTCGGACAGGGAAGGGAGACCCAGTACTTC,CAWSVGQGRETQYF
TRBV2,TRBJ1-1,-,TRBD1,13,TGTGCCAGCTCCCGGGACAGCCACACTGAAGCTTTCTTT,CASSRDSHTEAFF
TRBV6-6,TRBJ2-7,-,TRBD1,14,TGTGCCAGCAGTTCGACAGACAGGGCATCCGAGCAGTACTTC,CASSSTDRASEQYF
TRBV10-3,TRBJ2-4,once,-,17,TGTGCCATCAGTGAGTCGATAGCGGAACTAGCCAAAAACATTCAGTACTTC,CAISESIAELAKNIQYF
TRBV6-5,TRBJ1-1,-,-,14,TGTGCCAGCAGTTACTCTTCAGGGCGTTGGGAAGCTTTCTTT,CASSYSSGRWEAFF
TRBV5-1,TRBJ1-1,-,-,14,TGCGCCAGCAGCCCGGAGGGGTGGAACACTGAAGCTTTCTTT,CASSPEGWNTEAFF
TRBV27,TRBJ1-3,-,-,15,TGTGCCAGCAGTTTTACCGGGTCCTCTGGAAACACCATATATTTT,CASSFTGSSGNTIYF
TRBV27,TRBJ1-1,-,TRBD1,17,TGTGCCAGCAGTGCGAGGACAGGGGGCATGAAGTACACTGAAGCTTTCTTT,CASSARTGGMKYTEAFF
TRBV27,TRBJ2-1,-,-,16,TGTGCCAGCAGTCTAGAACTAGCTTCTTCCTACAATGAGCAGTTCTTC,CASSLELASSYNEQFF
TRBV14,TRBJ2-2,few,-,12,TGTGCCAGCAGCCAAGATAGCGGGGAGCTGTTTTTT,CASSQDSGELFF
TRBV5-1,TRBJ2-7,-,TRBD2,18,TGCGCCAGCAGCTTGGGGCTAGCGGGAGGCGAACTAACCTACGAGCAGTACTTC,CASSLGLAGGELTYEQYF
TRBV6-4,TRBJ2-7,-,TRBD1,15,TGTGCCAGAAGAACCCCGGGACAGGTGGACTACGAGCAGTACTTC,CARRTPGQVDYEQYF
TRBV19,TRBJ2-1,-,TRBD2,15,TGTGCCAGTAGATTGGCGGGGGGAACTTACAATGAGCAGTTCTTC,CASRLAGGTYNEQFF
TRBV2,TRBJ2-7,few,-,12,TGTGCCAGCAATCTACAGGGTGGGGGCCAGTACTTC,CASNLQGGGQYF
TRBV2,TRBJ1-4,-,-,15,TGTGCCAGCAGAACGGGTCCTCCTAGGGGAGAAAAACTGTTTTTT,CASRTGPPRGEKLFF
TRBV5-1,TRBJ1-2,-,-,16,TGCGCCAGCAGCTTGCTGACAGGCCCTGGGGGAGATGGCTACACCTTC,CASSLLTGPGGDGYTF
TRBV6-1,TRBJ2-1,-,TRBD2,12,TGTGCCAGCACAGGGACTAGTTATGAGCAGTTCTTC,CASTGTSYEQFF
TRBV5-1,TRBJ1-1,-,-,15,TGCGCCAGCAGCCAGTACCGGGAAACCAGTAATGAAGCTTTCTTT,CASSQYRETSNEAFF
TRBV27,TRBJ2-6,-,TRBD1,18,TGTGCCAGCATATTAGACGGGACAGGTTGGTCTGGGGCCAACGTCCTGACTTTC,CASILDGTGWSGANVLTF
TRBV6-1,TRBJ2-1,-,-,15,TGTGCCAGCAGTGATAGGTCGGTTCTCGGGAATGAGCAGTTCTTC,CASSDRSVLGNEQFF
TRBV5-4,TRBJ1-1,few,-,14,TGTGCCAGCAGCCAACAGGGAAGTGTCACTGAAGCTTTCTTT,CASSQQGSVTEAFF
TRBV5-1,TRBJ2-7,-,TRBD2,15,TGCGCCAGCAGAGGGTCTAGCGGGGCTACCTACGAGCAGTACTTC,CASRGSSGATYEQYF
TRBV27,TRBJ2-7,-,TRBD2,13,TGTGCCACCACTAAGCGGGATTTGAGCGAGCAGTACTTC,CATTKRDLSEQYF
TRBV5-1,TRBJ2-5,-,-,12,TGCGCCAGCCGATACGGAGGGGAAGAGCAGTACTTC,CASRYGGEEQYF
TRBV7-3,TRBJ2-3,-,TRBD1,16,TGTGCCAGCAGCCTAGGGGGACAGGGGTACCCAGATACGCAGTATTTT,CASSLGGQGYPDTQYF
TRBV4-3,TRBJ1-5,-,-,16,TGCGCCAGCAGCCAGGGGGCAGGAGCCAGCAATCAGCCCCAGCATTTT,CASSQGAGASNQPQHF
TRBV5-4,TRBJ2-3,few,TRBD1,15,TGTGCCAGCAGCTTGGGACAGGGGTTCACAGATACGCAGTATTTT,CASSLGQGFTDTQYF
TRBV10-3,TRBJ1-1,once,-,13,TGTGCCATCACCCCAGGGGAGAACACTGAAGCTTTCTTT,CAITPGENTEAFF
TRBV5-4,TRBJ2-4,few,TRBD1,15,TGTGCCAGCAGCTTATCTACAGGGGGCGCGGACATTCAGTACTTC,CASSLSTGGADIQYF
TRBV7-2,TRBJ2-2,-,-,11,TGTGCCAGCAGCTCGACCGGGGAGCTGTTTTTT,CASSSTGELFF
TRBV7-9,TRBJ2-1,-,-,15,TGTTCCAGCAGCCCCGGGACTCCCACTGGCGATGAGCAGTTCTTC,CSSSPGTPTGDEQFF
TRBV12-2,TRBJ2-1,-,-,16,TGTGCAAGTCGCTTACAGGGACTAGCGTGCCTAGGGGAGCAGTTCTTC,CASRLQGLACLGEQFF
TRBV9,TRBJ2-7,once,TRBD1,14,TGTGCCAGCAGCTCGGGACAGGGGGCCTACGAGCAGTACTTC,CASSSGQGAYEQYF
TRBV7-9,TRBJ1-3,few,-,14,TGTGCCAGCAGCATCGGGACATCTGGAAACACCATATATTTT,CASSIGTSGNTIYF
TRBV4-3,TRBJ2-7,-,TRBD1,16,TGCGCCAGCAGCCAAACTCCCGGGACAGGGTTCCACGAGCAGTACTTC,CASSQTPGTGFHEQYF
TRBV30,TRBJ2-3,few,-,13,TGTGCCTGGAGTGTACGGTTGACAGATACGCAGTATTTT,CAWSVRLTDTQYF
TRBV5-4,TRBJ2-5,few,TRBD2,13,TGTGCCAGCAGCTTGGGACTAGCGGGAACCCAGTACTTC,CASSLGLAGTQYF
TRBV29-1,TRBJ2-7,once,TRBD1,14,TGCAGCGTTGCTGTTGGACAGGGGGCGGTCGAGCAGTACTTC,CSVAVGQGAVEQYF
TRBV4-2,TRBJ1-3,few,-,18,TGTGCCAGCAGCCAAGATTCGGACAGCGCGATCTCTGGAAACACCATATATTTT,CASSQDSDSAISGNTIYF
TRBV7-2,TRBJ2-5,-,-,15,TGTGCCAGCAGCCTTAGTTGGGAGCGGGTAAAGACCCAGTACTTC,CASSLSWERVKTQYF
TRBV6-1,TRBJ2-4,-,TRBD2,16,TGTGCCAGCAGTGGACCTAGCGGGAGGACCAAAAACATTCAGTACTTC,CASSGPSGRTKNIQYF
TRBV5-1,TRBJ2-4,-,TRBD2,14,TGCGCCAGCAGCTTTGCGGGAGGTCGACGCATTCAGTACTTC,CASSFAGGRRIQYF
TRBV5-1,TRBJ2-7,-,-,15,TGCGCCAGCAGCTCGATCGGTCAGGGAGGAGACGAGCAGTACTTC,CASSSIGQGGDEQYF
TRBV7-2,TRBJ2-7,-,-,13,TGTGCCAGCAGCTCGAGGTACTCCTACGAGCAGTACTTC,CASSSRYSYEQYF
TRBV27,TRBJ2-5,-,TRBD2,15,TGTGCCAGCGAATCACGAGCGGGAGGGCGAGAGACCCAGTACTTC,CASESRAGGRETQYF
TRBV30,TRBJ1-5,-,-,15,TGTGCCTGGAGTGCCCCTAATTCGGCGGGGCAGCCCCAGCATTTT,CAWSAPNSAGQPQHF
TRBV7-3,TRBJ2-2,-,-,16,TGTGCCAGCAGCTTAACGGCCAGCGGAGCGGCCGGGGAGCTGTTTTTT,CASSLTASGAAGELFF
TRBV30,TRBJ2-5,-,TRBD2,16,TGTGCCTGGAGTGGCGGGGGAGTGGGCGTAAGGGAGACCCAGTACTTC,CAWSGGGVGVRETQYF